The 3 T cell receptor beta chains in this list originate from one sample, sequenced in a study of blood T cells in healthy people across ages. Sample-barcoded 5' priming and a J-beta primer mix drove a second PCR of about 7 to 11 cycles. TCRdb analysed the 5' RACE reads with MiXCR anew, one entry per CDR3 protein. The sample includes some 780,000 distinct CDR3 sequences, roughly 50% of them seen just once. What was sequenced was blood. The receptors were sampled from a man aged 40-55 years in good health.

Points on this clonotype: At one end the junction does not follow the germline gene, possibly because of a read error. The chain uses TRBV29-1 and TRBJ2-1; 13 bases are a match to TRBD2. Germline assignment: CDR1 SQVTM and CDR2 ANQGSEA. This CDR3 spans 14 amino acids. The DNA of the CDR3 is TGCAGCGTCCAGACTAGCGGGGGGAACAATGACCAGTTCTTC. This codes for CSVQTSGGNNDQFF.

V gene TRBV7-8 combines with J gene TRBJ1-5; no reliable D call. V lost 1 base and J lost 0, with 13 bases in between. Germline V gene sequence: CDR1 SGHVS, CDR2 FQNEAQ. This CDR3 is built from 17 residues. As DNA, the CDR3 is TGTGCCAGCAGCTTAGTAATCGACGGACGTAGCAATCAGCCCCAGCATTTT. It yields the protein CASSLVIDGRSNQPQHF.

The rearrangement uses TRBV6-4 and TRBJ2-7, with 13 bases aligning to TRBD2. CDR1 is MRHNA, CDR2 SNTAGT, per germline. The CDR3 is made up of 19 amino acids. The junction had 15 bases not matched to a gene; V was cut back by 5 bases and J by 2 bases. This CDR3 reads CASSRIGTSGAMKAYEQYF. The CDR3 bases are TGTGCCAGCAGTCGAATAGGGACTAGCGGGGCCATGAAAGCCTACGAGCAGTACTTC.